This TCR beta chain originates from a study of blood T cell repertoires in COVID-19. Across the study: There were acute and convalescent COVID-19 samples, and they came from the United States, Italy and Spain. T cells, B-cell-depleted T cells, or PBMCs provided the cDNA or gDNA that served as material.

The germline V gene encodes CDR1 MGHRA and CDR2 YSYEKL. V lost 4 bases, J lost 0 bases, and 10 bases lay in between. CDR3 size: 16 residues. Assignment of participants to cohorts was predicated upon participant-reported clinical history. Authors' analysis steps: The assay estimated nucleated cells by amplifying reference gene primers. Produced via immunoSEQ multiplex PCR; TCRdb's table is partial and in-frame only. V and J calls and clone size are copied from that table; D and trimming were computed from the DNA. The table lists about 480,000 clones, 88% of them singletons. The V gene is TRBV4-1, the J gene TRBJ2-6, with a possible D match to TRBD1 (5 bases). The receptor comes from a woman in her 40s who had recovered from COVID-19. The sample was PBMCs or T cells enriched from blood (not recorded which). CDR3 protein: CASSPSQGSGANVLTF. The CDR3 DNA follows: TGCGCCAGCAGCCCCTCTCAGGGCTCTGGGGCCAACGTCCTGACTTTC.